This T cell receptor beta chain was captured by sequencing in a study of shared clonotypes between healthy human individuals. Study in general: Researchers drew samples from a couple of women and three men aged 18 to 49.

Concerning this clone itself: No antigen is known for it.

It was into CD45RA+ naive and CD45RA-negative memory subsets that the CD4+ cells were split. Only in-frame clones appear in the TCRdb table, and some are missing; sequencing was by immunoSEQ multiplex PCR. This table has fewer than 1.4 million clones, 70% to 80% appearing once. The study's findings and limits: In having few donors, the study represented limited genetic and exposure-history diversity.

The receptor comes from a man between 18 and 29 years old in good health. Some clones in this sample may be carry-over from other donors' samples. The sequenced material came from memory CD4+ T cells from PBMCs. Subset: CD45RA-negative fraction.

CDR3 protein: CASSEAATFSGNTIYF. For the CDR3, the DNA is TGTGCCAGCAGTGAAGCCGCCACCTTCTCTGGAAACACCATATATTTT. The chain has TRBV2 and TRBJ1-3, with D uncertain. Germline values: CDR1 SNHLY, CDR2 FYNNEI. The CDR3 is 16 residues long. The V end lost 0 bases, the J end lost 0 bases, and 9 bases lay between the germline ends.